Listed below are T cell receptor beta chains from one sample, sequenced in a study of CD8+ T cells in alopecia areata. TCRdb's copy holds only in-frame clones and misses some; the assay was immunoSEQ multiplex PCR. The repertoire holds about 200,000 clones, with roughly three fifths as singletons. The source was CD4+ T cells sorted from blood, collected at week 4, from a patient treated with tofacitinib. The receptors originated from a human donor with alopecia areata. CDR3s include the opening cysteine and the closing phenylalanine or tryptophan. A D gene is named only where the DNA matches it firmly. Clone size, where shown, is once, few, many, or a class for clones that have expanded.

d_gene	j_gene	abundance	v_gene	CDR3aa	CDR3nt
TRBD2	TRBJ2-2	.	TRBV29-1	CSVVGLAGATGELFF	TGCAGCGTTGTGGGACTAGCGGGGGCCACCGGGGAGCTGTTTTTT
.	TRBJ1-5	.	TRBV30	CAWSEDIKNQPQHF	TGTGCCTGGAGTGAGGACATTAAGAATCAGCCCCAGCATTTT
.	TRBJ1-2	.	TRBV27	CASRQDVSAYYGYTF	TGTGCCAGCAGACAAGACGTCTCGGCTTACTATGGCTACACCTTC
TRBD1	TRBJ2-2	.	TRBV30	CAWGMGTGSGELFF	TGTGCCTGGGGGATGGGGACAGGGTCCGGGGAGCTGTTTTTT
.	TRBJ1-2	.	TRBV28	CASSLPLQINYGYTF	TGTGCCAGCAGCCTACCACTGCAAATTAACTATGGCTACACCTTC
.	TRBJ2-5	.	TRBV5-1	CASSLQETQYF	TGCGCCAGCAGCTTGCAAGAGACCCAGTACTTC
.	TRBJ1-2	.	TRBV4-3	CASSQDMDGAGYTF	TGCGCCAGCAGCCAAGATATGGACGGTGCTGGCTACACCTTC
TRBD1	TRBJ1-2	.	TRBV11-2	CASSLDERASGGGGYTF	TGTGCCAGCAGCTTAGATGAACGGGCCTCAGGGGGGGGAGGCTACACCTTC
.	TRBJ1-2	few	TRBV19	CASSSQGFYGYTF	TGTGCCAGTAGCTCCCAGGGATTCTATGGCTACACCTTC
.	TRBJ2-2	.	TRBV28	CASRWQGDTGELFF	TGTGCCAGCCGTTGGCAGGGTGACACCGGGGAGCTGTTTTTT